This T cell receptor (beta chain) was identified in a study of cytotoxic CD8 clonotypes in ibrutinib-treated CLL. On the study more broadly: The group held 11 relapsed/refractory and roughly 15 treatment-naive patients, with under 18 IGHV unmutated. A median around 12 months of treatment, range 6 to 36, preceded the collection of response samples.

V dropped 4 bases and J dropped 0 bases, with 16 bases sitting between them. The CDR3 sequence is 16 residues long. CDR1 is MGHRA, CDR2 YSYEKL, per germline. Sequencing used immunoSEQ multiplex PCR; TCRdb keeps in-frame clones, though not all of them. The top ten clones hold about 5.7% of a sample with under 300,000 clones, approximately 76% of them seen once. The chain joins TRBV4-1 to TRBJ2-7; D possibly corresponds to TRBD2 (5 bases). The sequence was collected from a human donor with chronic lymphocytic leukemia. The source was PBMCs, collected at disease progression, from a patient treated with ibrutinib. The CDR3, as DNA: TGCGCCAGCAGCCCGACCGGGATGAACCCCTCCTACGAGCAGTACTTC. Encoded protein: CASSPTGMNPSYEQYF.